The entry below describes one TCR beta chain. This clonotype has at least ten counts. Its antigen is still unknown. No base quality values were provided; no much bigger clone lies one nucleotide off. This was a case-control study nested in a cohort of healthcare workers in London, UK, who had nasopharyngeal swab PCR tests and blood samples taken every week. Healthcare workers were recruited during the week of the UK lockdown, between 23 and 31 March 2020, and followed weekly for up to roughly 15 weeks. This sample is part of a study of early T cells in non-severe SARS-CoV-2 infection (dated by TCRdb to about 2021). At the level of the whole study: Because TCR sequencing relied on bulk RNA taken from unsorted whole blood, pairing of alpha and beta chains was not possible. Beyond this particular receptor, the publication reports: VDJdb matching was skewed toward anti-spike CD8 responses and likely underestimated virus-specific expansions, missing private and CD4 specificities.

Libraries were built with 5' RACE. The instrument given in TCRdb is NextSeq 500. The TCR library protocol attached unique molecular identifiers to individual cDNA molecules to correct for sequencing error and PCR bias. Both TCR alpha and beta chains were sequenced, and tight co-correlation was observed between alpha and beta sequence abundances in each sample. The published analysis was carried out like this. V gene, J gene and CDR3 annotation of TCR sequences was performed with Decombinator V4. Expanded TCRs were defined as changing significantly between any two time points under a Poisson model with p below 0.0001. TCR abundances were normalised to the total number of TCRs sequenced per sample and were expressed as counts per million. VDJdb, accessed on 1 November 2021, was searched for TCRs annotated for CMV, EBV and SARS-CoV-2, and TCRs annotated for more than one antigen were excluded. TCRdb applied fastp at Q25 and MiXCR to the public reads, then kept only in-frame beta chains. Identical CDR3 protein sequences are pooled into one entry, listed with their most common genes and DNA. For this entry, the V and J calls and clone size follow TCRdb and not the study's own pipeline. The sample data list some 85,000 distinct CDR3 sequences, and approximately 13% of these were observed just once. Approximately 1.5% of the sample is held by the ten biggest clonotypes.

The material sequenced was whole blood. The sequence derives from an adult who was a healthcare worker with PCR-confirmed SARS-CoV-2 infection or an uninfected control (not recorded which).

The nucleotide sequence reads as follows: TGTGCCAGCAGCCAAGGGATTAGTTGGCGCACAGATACGCAGTATTTT. This encodes CASSQGISWRTDTQYF. This sequence uses TRBV4-2 and TRBJ2-3; the D gene remains uncertain. Inclusive of the bounding cysteine and phenylalanine, the CDR3 is 16 residues long. The read is trimmed to its CDR3 DNA, 48 bases read in frame from base 1. The germline V gene specifies LGHNA as CDR1 and YNFKEQ as CDR2. Cut back by 1 base and 1 base, the V and J ends lie 12 bases apart.